These 19 T cell receptor beta chains originate from one sample sequenced in a study of T cells in Graves' hyperthyroidism and ophthalmopathy. The TCR beta CDR3 regions underwent amplification using RNA transcripts as the source. Researchers ran a first-round RT-PCR on the TCR CDR3 using the HTBI primer set. TCRdb reprocessed the multiplex PCR reads with MiXCR, giving one entry per CDR3 protein. The sample lists 300,000 or so distinct CDR3 sequences, 15% to 20% seen once, with around 57% in the top ten. The sample taken for sequencing was blood. The receptors shown here come from a woman aged 55-69 years with Graves' ophthalmopathy.

This sequence joins TRBV6-1 and TRBJ1-4, with D unresolved. Trimming took off 10 bases at V and 4 bases at J, with 13 bases between the two ends. This CDR3 region has 13 residues. Germline V gene sequence: CDR1 MNHNS, CDR2 SASEGT. The CDR3 DNA sequence: TGTGCCATACGACGGGCCATTAATGAAAAACTGTTTTTT. It is translated as CAIRRAINEKLFF.

As regards this clonotype: This may arise from a read error, as a much more abundant clone is one base away. V usage is TRBV18 and J usage is TRBJ2-7; either TRBD1 or TRBD2 may fit D (7 bases each). The CDR3 covers 13 residues. Per the germline V gene, CDR1 is KGHSH and CDR2 is LQKENI. The ends were cut back, 6 bases at V and 6 bases at J, with 15 bases in the middle. The CDR3 nucleotides read TGTGCCAGCTCCTCAGGGGGGGCGGCCGAGCAGTACTTC. Its translation: CASSSGGAAEQYF.

The chain employs TRBV28 and TRBJ2-7; 9 bases fit TRBD2. Germline V gene lookup returns CDR1 MDHEN and CDR2 SYDVKM. The CDR3 runs 16 residues. V shed 1 base and J 0 bases; nucleotides not matched to a gene: 4. CDR3 sequence reads: CASSLYGGRASYEQYF. The CDR3 DNA is TGTGCCAGCAGTTTATATGGCGGGAGGGCCTCCTACGAGCAGTACTTC.

The CDR3 is CASSPPGYRSPLHF. CDR3 DNA sequence: TGTGCCAGCTCCCCCCCAGGGTACCGTTCACCCCTCCACTTT. The chain combines TRBV28 with TRBJ1-6, with D maybe TRBD1 (5 bases). The germline V gene has CDR1 MDHEN and CDR2 SYDVKM. V shed 8 bases and J shed 9 bases, with 17 bases lying between them. This CDR3 spans 14 amino acids.

This clonotype was counted ten times or more. The chain is built from TRBV2 and TRBJ2-1; TRBD2 might be the D (5 bases). This CDR3 region has 15 residues. The V end was cut by 3 bases, the J end by 3 bases, with 12 bases between. Germline V lookup: CDR1 SNHLY, CDR2 FYNNEI. CDR3 in amino acids: CASSDRRRSYNEQFF. The CDR3 region has the DNA TGTGCCAGCAGTGATAGGAGGCGTAGCTACAATGAGCAGTTCTTC. Full variable domain (rest looked up from reference TRBV2 and TRBJ2-1): EPEVTQTPSHQVTQMGQEVILRCVPISNHLYFYWYRQILGQKVEFLVSFYNNEISEKSEIFDDQFSVERPDGSNFTLKIRSTKLEDSAMYFCASSDRRRSYNEQFFGPGTRLTVL.

This clonotype has at least ten counts. CDR3 sequence reads: CASSLGTGIYNEQFF. Here the CDR3 DNA reads TGCGCCAGCAGCTTGGGGACAGGGATCTACAATGAGCAGTTCTTC. The rearrangement links TRBV5-1 to TRBJ2-1, with 8 bases identical to TRBD1. Losses at the gene ends were 0 bases for V and 3 bases for J; bases not matched to a gene: 2. This CDR3 spans 15 amino acids. Germline loops: CDR1 SGHRS, CDR2 YFSETQ.

This clonotype showed up many times. V is TRBV28 and J is TRBJ2-7; the D is unclear. The V and J ends lost 5 bases and 0 bases respectively, with 8 bases between them. The V gene's germline CDR1 is MDHEN and CDR2 SYDVKM. The CDR3 extends over 13 amino acids. This chain's CDR3 is CASSRAPSYEQYF. CDR3 nucleotide sequence: TGTGCCAGCAGTCGAGCCCCCTCCTACGAGCAGTACTTC. Complete variable domain (other parts from reference TRBV28 and TRBJ2-7): DVKVTQSSRYLVKRTGEKVFLECVQDMDHENMFWYRQDPGLGLRLIYFSYDVKMKEKGDIPEGYSVSREKKERFSLILESASTNQTSMYLCASSRAPSYEQYFGPGTRLTVT.

This clonotype was seen ten or more times. The chain has TRBV5-1 and TRBJ2-2; 8 bases align to TRBD2. With V trimmed by 4 bases and J by 4 bases, 12 bases remained unmatched. There are 17 residues in the CDR3. CDR1 and CDR2 from the germline V gene are SGHRS and YFSETQ. The CDR3 DNA reads as TGCGCCAGCAGCCCGTTCGGGGGGGTACCTGGCACCGGGGAGCTGTTTTTT. Protein: CASSPFGGVPGTGELFF.

Of note for this clonotype: This may arise from a read error, as a much more abundant clone is one base away. Given the absence of the conserved phenylalanine or tryptophan at the CDR3 end, a read error is likely. The J gene is TRBJ1-5, the V gene TRBV6-2 or TRBV6-3, with D possibly TRBD1 on 6 matching bases. The germline V gene has CDR1 MNHEY and CDR2 SVGEGT. CDR3 length: 16 residues. With 6 bases removed from V and 6 bases from J, the gap between germline ends came to 21 bases. CDR3 DNA: TGTGCCAGCAGCCTCAGATCCAACAGGGTTAGTCAGCCCCAGCATCTT. It translates to CASSLRSNRVSQPQHL.

This clonotype appeared a few times. The chain has TRBV18 and TRBJ1-5; D is ambiguous. CDR3 length: 15 residues. Germline V CDR1 and CDR2: KGHSH, LQKENI. V dropped 5 bases and J dropped 0 bases, with 11 bases sitting between them. The CDR3 protein is CASSAFEGSNQPQHF. DNA for the CDR3: TGTGCCAGCTCAGCCTTCGAAGGTAGCAATCAGCCCCAGCATTTT.

Ten or more counts support this clonotype. The chain has TRBV20-1 and TRBJ1-5, with D unresolved. The V end was cut by 3 bases, the J end by 4 bases, with 10 bases between. Per the germline V gene, CDR1 is DFQATT and CDR2 is SNEGSKA (reference sequence). CDR3 length: 13 residues. The CDR3 spells CSASWGSNQPQHF. CDR3 DNA sequence: TGCAGTGCTAGTTGGGGTTCGAATCAGCCCCAGCATTTT.

This clonotype was counted many times. This chain connects TRBV27 to TRBJ2-7; D might be TRBD2 (6 bases). V was pared by 5 bases and J by 0 bases, with 17 bases between. Germline CDR1 is MNHEY and CDR2 is SMNVEV (reference sequence). The CDR3 covers 16 residues. The DNA for the CDR3 is TGTGCCAGCAGTCTGACGAGGGACGGGAGCTCCTACGAGCAGTACTTC. Its protein is CASSLTRDGSSYEQYF.

The chain carries TRBV11-1 and TRBJ1-3, with D hard to call. This CDR3 is built from 13 residues. Germline V lookup: CDR1 SGHAT, CDR2 FQDESV (reference sequence). Between the trimmed V and J ends, which lost 3 bases and 9 bases, there was a span of 12 bases. In nucleotides, the CDR3 is TGTGCCAGCAGCTTGAATACCGAAGGCACCATATATTTT. Residues: CASSLNTEGTIYF.

This clonotype was picked up many times. This chain uses TRBV7-6 with TRBJ2-7; 7 nucleotides agree with TRBD1. Losses at the gene ends were 5 bases for V and 4 bases for J; bases not matched to a gene: 5. CDR1 is SGHVS, CDR2 FNYEAQ, per germline. CDR3 length equals 13 residues. This CDR3 reads CASSPGQTYEQYF. The CDR3 bases are TGTGCCAGCAGCCCGGGACAGACGTACGAGCAGTACTTC.

This clonotype was counted ten times or more. Germline and junction disagree at one end, which may indicate a read error. CDR3 in amino acids: CASSFGQGYTEAFF. Written as DNA, the CDR3 is TGTGCCAGCAGTTTCGGACAGGGGTACACTGAAGCTTTCTTT. This chain links TRBV5-1 with TRBJ1-1; the match to TRBD1 covers 9 bases. CDR3 length equals 14 residues. The germline V gene has CDR1 SGHRS and CDR2 YFSETQ. Using reference TRBV5-1 and TRBJ1-1 for the parts outside the CDR3, the full variable domain is KAGVTQTPRYLIKTRGQQVTLSCSPISGHRSVSWYQQTPGQGLQFLFEYFSETQRNKGNFPGRFSGRQFSNSRSEMNVSTLELGDSALYLCASSFGQGYTEAFFGQGTRLTVV.

The J gene is TRBJ1-3, the V gene TRBV13; TRBD1 matches at 7 bases. The V gene end was trimmed by 5 bases and the J gene end by 6 bases; junction bases not matched to a gene: 4. Germline CDR1 is PRHDT and CDR2 is FYEKMQ (reference sequence). This CDR3 has 13 residues. DNA of the CDR3: TGTGCCAGCAGCGAGGGACAGACAAACACCATATATTTT. It encodes CASSEGQTNTIYF.

This chain uses TRBV6-2 or TRBV6-3 with TRBJ1-5; tentatively, D is TRBD1 (5 bases). In germline, CDR1 is MNHEY, CDR2 SVGEGT. This CDR3 is 17 amino acids long. Between the trimmed V and J ends, which lost 1 base and 3 bases, there was a span of 16 bases. Here the CDR3 DNA reads TGTGCCAGCAGTTACTATGCGAGGGCGACAGACAATCAGCCCCAGCATTTT. Its translation: CASSYYARATDNQPQHF.

This clonotype has ten or more counts. The chain carries TRBV6-2 or TRBV6-3 and TRBJ2-5, with TRBD2 matching 8 bases. The trim removed 6 bases at V and 1 base at J, leaving 4 bases unmatched. This CDR3 comprises 14 residues. Germline V CDR1 and CDR2: MNHEY, SVGEGT. CDR3 amino acids: CASRNGGVQETQYF. The CDR3 region has the DNA TGTGCCAGCAGAAACGGGGGGGTCCAAGAGACCCAGTACTTC.

This clonotype was detected a few times. The V gene is TRBV2, the J gene TRBJ1-4; TRBD1 aligns across 8 bases. Germline trimming cut 8 bases from V and 8 bases from J; bases unmatched to any gene: 16. The CDR3 covers 16 residues. CDR1 SNHLY and CDR2 FYNNEI come from the germline V gene. Written as DNA, the CDR3 is TGTGCCAGCGGACCAGAGACAGGGGACCTTCTAGAAAAACTGTTTTTT. Protein sequence: CASGPETGDLLEKLFF.